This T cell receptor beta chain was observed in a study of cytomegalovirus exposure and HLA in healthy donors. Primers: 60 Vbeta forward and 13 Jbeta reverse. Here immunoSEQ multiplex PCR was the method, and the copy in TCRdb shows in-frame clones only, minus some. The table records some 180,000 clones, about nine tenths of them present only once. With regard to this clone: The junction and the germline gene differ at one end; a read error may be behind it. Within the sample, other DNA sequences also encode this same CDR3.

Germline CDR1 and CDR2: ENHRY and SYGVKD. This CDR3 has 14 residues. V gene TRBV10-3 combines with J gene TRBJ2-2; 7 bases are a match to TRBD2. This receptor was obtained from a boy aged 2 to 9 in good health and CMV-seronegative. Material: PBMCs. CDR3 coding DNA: TGTGCCGCCGGGGGGAGCGCGAACACCGGGGAGCTGTTCTTT. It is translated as CAAGGSANTGELFF.